This T cell receptor beta chain was retrieved from a study of blood T cell repertoires in COVID-19. Study context: Acute and convalescent COVID-19 samples came from the United States, Italy and Spain. In each case, the material was cDNA or gDNA derived from T cells, B-cell-depleted T cells, or PBMCs.

Using immunoSEQ multiplex PCR, the repertoire was profiled, and TCRdb retains in-frame clones only, with some absent. The sample yields 250,000 to 350,000 clones, around 88% seen once. The CDR3 contains 14 residues. Germline V gene data show CDR1 as SQVTM and CDR2 as ANQGSEA. The ends were cut back, 0 bases at V and 8 bases at J, with 13 bases in the middle. The chain employs TRBV29-1 and TRBJ1-4; TRBD1 is a possible D gene (6 bases). The sample consisted of peripheral blood. This TCR derives from a woman in her twenties or thirties who had recovered from COVID-19. CDR3 protein: CSVEDPAGDEKLFF. In DNA, the CDR3 is TGCAGCGTTGAAGATCCTGCAGGGGACGAAAAACTGTTTTTT.